Reported below is one T cell receptor (beta chain). Its matching antigen is unknown. A much bigger clone sits one base away, suggesting this may be a read error. The data stem from a study of Graves' ophthalmopathy and Graves' hyperthyroidism. Amplification targeted the TCR beta CDR3 regions, with RNA transcripts as the source material. Investigators did first-round RT-PCR with HTBI primers, then second-round multiplex PCR. TCRdb analysed the multiplex PCR reads with MiXCR anew, one entry per CDR3 protein. The sample lists more than 550,000 distinct CDR3 sequences; about two fifths were seen once. Moderately to severely active ophthalmopathy under 3 months, CAS at least 3, NOSPECS at least 4. Findings of the study overall: Between ophthalmopathy and stable hyperthyroidism, a 13-signature model drew a separation with around 90% sensitivity and about 80% specificity. Most thyroid clonotypes expanded beyond 0.001 frequency were also found in blood.

The CDR3 covers 16 residues. Germline V lookup: CDR1 ENHRY, CDR2 SYGVKD. V lost 3 bases, J lost 0 bases, and 9 bases lay in between. The sequencing sample was made of peripheral blood. The source of this sequence is an adult man with Graves' ophthalmopathy. The gene calls are TRBV10-3 and TRBJ1-6, with D unresolved. DNA of the CDR3: TGTGCCATCAGTGATGGGGTGAGCTCCTATAATTCACCCCTCCACTTT. Translating it yields CAISDGVSSYNSPLHF.